Listed below are T cell receptor beta chains from one sample, sequenced in a study of cytomegalovirus exposure and HLA in healthy donors. Profiled with immunoSEQ multiplex PCR; TCRdb holds only in-frame clones, not every one. This table holds 270,000 or so clones, roughly 90% found once. The source material was PBMCs. Receptors were obtained from a man aged 40-49 years in good health and CMV-seropositive. CDR3s include the opening cysteine and the closing phenylalanine or tryptophan. D genes are given only for firm matches. Clone sizes are given selectively: once, few, many, or a class where the clone is expanded.

d_call: TRBD2; clone_size: -; v_call: TRBV4-3; j_call: TRBJ2-1; cdr3_nt: TGCGCCAGCAGCCAAGGGGGGACTAGCCTCGGTGAGCAGTTCTTC; cdr3_aa: CASSQGGTSLGEQFF
d_call: -; clone_size: -; v_call: TRBV19; j_call: TRBJ2-7; cdr3_nt: TGTGCCAGTAGTCGGGGCAGGGGCCCCTACGAGCAGTACTTC; cdr3_aa: CASSRGRGPYEQYF
d_call: -; clone_size: -; v_call: TRBV19; j_call: TRBJ2-5; cdr3_nt: TGTGCCAGTAGTTTGTCAGGGGTAGAGACCCAGTACTTC; cdr3_aa: CASSLSGVETQYF
d_call: TRBD1; clone_size: once; v_call: TRBV5-1; j_call: TRBJ2-5; cdr3_nt: TGCGCCAGCAGCTGGACAGGGTCCCACCAAGAGACCCAGTACTTC; cdr3_aa: CASSWTGSHQETQYF
d_call: -; clone_size: few; v_call: TRBV28; j_call: TRBJ1-1; cdr3_nt: TGTGCCAGCAGCTCGCACAGTGAAGCTTTCTTT; cdr3_aa: CASSSHSEAFF
d_call: TRBD2; clone_size: -; v_call: TRBV10-2; j_call: TRBJ2-1; cdr3_nt: TGCGCCAGCAGTAGAACCGGGACTAGACCTAACAATGAGCAGTTCTTC; cdr3_aa: CASSRTGTRPNNEQFF
d_call: TRBD2; clone_size: -; v_call: TRBV6-5; j_call: TRBJ2-7; cdr3_nt: TGTGCCAGCAGCTTCAGACTAGCGGGGGTCTACGAGCAGTACTTC; cdr3_aa: CASSFRLAGVYEQYF
d_call: TRBD2; clone_size: -; v_call: TRBV6-6; j_call: TRBJ2-1; cdr3_nt: TGTGCCAGCAGTGGCTATCGGGAGGGACGCTACAATGAGCAGTTCTTC; cdr3_aa: CASSGYREGRYNEQFF
d_call: TRBD2; clone_size: -; v_call: TRBV5-4; j_call: TRBJ2-7; cdr3_nt: TGTGCCAGCAGCCCGGGACTAGCGGTCCAATCCTACGAGCAGTACTTC; cdr3_aa: CASSPGLAVQSYEQYF
d_call: -; clone_size: -; v_call: TRBV14; j_call: TRBJ2-2; cdr3_nt: TGTGCCAGCGGGGAAAGGGGATACACCGGGGAGCTGTTTTTT; cdr3_aa: CASGERGYTGELFF
d_call: -; clone_size: -; v_call: TRBV18; j_call: TRBJ2-7; cdr3_nt: TGTGCCAGCTCACCAGGGCAAGACTACGAGCAGTACTTC; cdr3_aa: CASSPGQDYEQYF
d_call: -; clone_size: -; v_call: TRBV4-3; j_call: TRBJ2-1; cdr3_nt: TGCGCCAGCAGCCAAGATTGGGGGCTCGATGAGCAGTTCTTC; cdr3_aa: CASSQDWGLDEQFF
d_call: -; clone_size: -; v_call: TRBV28; j_call: TRBJ2-4; cdr3_nt: TGTGCCATTTCGGGAACACAAAGCGGGCCTTACTATGCCAAAAACATTCAGTACTTC; cdr3_aa: CAISGTQSGPYYAKNIQYF
d_call: -; clone_size: -; v_call: TRBV28; j_call: TRBJ1-2; cdr3_nt: TGTGCCAGCAGTCCCGGGTATGGCTACACCTTC; cdr3_aa: CASSPGYGYTF
d_call: TRBD1; clone_size: -; v_call: TRBV11-2; j_call: TRBJ1-5; cdr3_nt: TGTGCCAGCAGCAAGACAGGGTTTAATCAGCCCCAGCATTTT; cdr3_aa: CASSKTGFNQPQHF
d_call: TRBD2; clone_size: -; v_call: TRBV5-1; j_call: TRBJ2-5; cdr3_nt: TGCGCCAGCGGGATGAGCGGGAGCCCTAGGCAAGAGACCCAGTACTTC; cdr3_aa: CASGMSGSPRQETQYF
d_call: -; clone_size: -; v_call: TRBV28; j_call: TRBJ2-7; cdr3_nt: TGTGCCAGCAGTTTCAGGGGTGACGAGCAGTACTTC; cdr3_aa: CASSFRGDEQYF
d_call: TRBD1; clone_size: -; v_call: TRBV9; j_call: TRBJ1-1; cdr3_nt: TGTGCCAGCAGCGGAGAACAGGGGTTGGCTGAAGCTTTCTTT; cdr3_aa: CASSGEQGLAEAFF
d_call: TRBD1; clone_size: -; v_call: TRBV28; j_call: TRBJ1-5; cdr3_nt: TGTGCCACCTACTACCGGGGACAGGGCAATCAGCCCCAGCATTTT; cdr3_aa: CATYYRGQGNQPQHF
d_call: -; clone_size: -; v_call: TRBV28; j_call: TRBJ2-1; cdr3_nt: TGTGCCAGCAGTTTTAGGGGATCATACTACAATGAGCAGTTCTTC; cdr3_aa: CASSFRGSYYNEQFF
d_call: TRBD2; clone_size: -; v_call: TRBV7-9; j_call: TRBJ2-1; cdr3_nt: TGTTCCAGCAGCTCCCATGGGACTAGCCCACCCAATGAGCAGTTCTTC; cdr3_aa: CSSSSHGTSPPNEQFF
d_call: TRBD1; clone_size: -; v_call: TRBV19; j_call: TRBJ2-3; cdr3_nt: TGTGCCAGTAGTACGCAGGGGGCAGATACGCAGTATTTT; cdr3_aa: CASSTQGADTQYF
d_call: -; clone_size: -; v_call: TRBV15; j_call: TRBJ2-2; cdr3_nt: TGTGCCACCAGCAGAGATCCCCGGGGGGAGCTGTTTTTT; cdr3_aa: CATSRDPRGELFF
d_call: TRBD1; clone_size: -; v_call: TRBV5-8; j_call: TRBJ2-7; cdr3_nt: TGTGCCAGCAGCTTTGACAGGGGGCGAAGGAACGAGCAGTACTTC; cdr3_aa: CASSFDRGRRNEQYF
d_call: -; clone_size: once; v_call: TRBV6-6; j_call: TRBJ1-2; cdr3_nt: TGTGCCAGCAGTAAAGGGGCGCGTACTTCTAACTATGGCTACACCTTC; cdr3_aa: CASSKGARTSNYGYTF
d_call: -; clone_size: -; v_call: TRBV2; j_call: TRBJ2-7; cdr3_nt: TGTGCCAGCACGAGCGGCTACGAGCAGTACTTC; cdr3_aa: CASTSGYEQYF
d_call: TRBD2; clone_size: few; v_call: TRBV19; j_call: TRBJ2-2; cdr3_nt: TGTGCCAGTAGTCCTAGCGGGAGGGCCAACACCGGGGAGCTGTTTTTT; cdr3_aa: CASSPSGRANTGELFF
d_call: -; clone_size: few; v_call: TRBV27; j_call: TRBJ2-2; cdr3_nt: TGTGCCAGCAGTTCGGAGGGGACGGGGCTGTTTTTT; cdr3_aa: CASSSEGTGLFF
d_call: -; clone_size: -; v_call: TRBV10-3; j_call: TRBJ2-3; cdr3_nt: TGTGCCATCAGCAGGGAGGGCACAGATACGCAGTATTTT; cdr3_aa: CAISREGTDTQYF
d_call: TRBD1; clone_size: -; v_call: TRBV6-5; j_call: TRBJ1-2; cdr3_nt: TGTGCCAGCAGCTCGGACAGGGGGCTCGTCTATGGCTACACCTTC; cdr3_aa: CASSSDRGLVYGYTF
d_call: TRBD1; clone_size: -; v_call: TRBV7-8; j_call: TRBJ1-1; cdr3_nt: TGTGCCAGCAGCCCAGTCCCGGGACAGGGAATGGGCTCGAACACTGAAGCTTTCTTT; cdr3_aa: CASSPVPGQGMGSNTEAFF
d_call: TRBD1; clone_size: -; v_call: TRBV6-5; j_call: TRBJ2-7; cdr3_nt: TGTGCCAGCAGGTCCGGGACAGAGATTTTTGGGGAGCAGTACTTC; cdr3_aa: CASRSGTEIFGEQYF
d_call: -; clone_size: -; v_call: TRBV28; j_call: TRBJ2-1; cdr3_nt: TGTGCCAGCAGTTTAAAAGGGGGATACAATGAGCAGTTCTTC; cdr3_aa: CASSLKGGYNEQFF
d_call: TRBD1; clone_size: -; v_call: TRBV13; j_call: TRBJ1-6; cdr3_nt: TGTGCCAGCAGCGACCCTGGACAGGGGGTCAATTCACCCCTCCACTTT; cdr3_aa: CASSDPGQGVNSPLHF
d_call: -; clone_size: -; v_call: TRBV5-1; j_call: TRBJ2-5; cdr3_nt: TGCGCCAGCAGCTTAAACACTGGCGGAGAGCAGTACTTC; cdr3_aa: CASSLNTGGEQYF
d_call: -; clone_size: -; v_call: TRBV18; j_call: TRBJ1-4; cdr3_nt: TGTGCCAGCTCACCGGTCCCGGGGGTAGAGGAAAAACTGTTTTTT; cdr3_aa: CASSPVPGVEEKLFF
d_call: -; clone_size: -; v_call: TRBV10-3; j_call: TRBJ2-1; cdr3_nt: TGTGCCATCAGTGGGGGGGACAATGAGCAGTTCTTC; cdr3_aa: CAISGGDNEQFF
d_call: -; clone_size: -; v_call: TRBV4-2; j_call: TRBJ2-7; cdr3_nt: TGTGCCAGCAGCCAAGGGCCAGCCTACGAGCAGTACTTC; cdr3_aa: CASSQGPAYEQYF
d_call: TRBD2; clone_size: -; v_call: TRBV19; j_call: TRBJ2-1; cdr3_nt: TGTGCCAGTAGTATAGATCCTAGCGGGAGGTCGGAGCAGTTCTTC; cdr3_aa: CASSIDPSGRSEQFF
d_call: -; clone_size: -; v_call: TRBV27; j_call: TRBJ2-7; cdr3_nt: TGTGCCAGCCGCTCCTACAGGGATACCTACGAGCAGTACTTC; cdr3_aa: CASRSYRDTYEQYF
d_call: TRBD1; clone_size: -; v_call: TRBV7-9; j_call: TRBJ1-5; cdr3_nt: TGTTCCAGCAGCCGTGGAGGGGGCAGTCAGCCCCAGCATTTT; cdr3_aa: CSSSRGGGSQPQHF
d_call: TRBD1; clone_size: -; v_call: TRBV7-6; j_call: TRBJ2-5; cdr3_nt: TGTGCCAGCAGCTTAGGGACAGGGGGAGAGACCCAGTACTTC; cdr3_aa: CASSLGTGGETQYF
d_call: -; clone_size: -; v_call: TRBV5-1; j_call: TRBJ2-2; cdr3_nt: TGCGCCAGCAGCTTTGGCTTCGGGACTCTGAACACCGGGGAGCTGTTTTTT; cdr3_aa: CASSFGFGTLNTGELFF
d_call: -; clone_size: -; v_call: TRBV30; j_call: TRBJ1-6; cdr3_nt: TGTGCCTGGAGTGATCAGAATAATTCACCCCTCCACTTT; cdr3_aa: CAWSDQNNSPLHF
d_call: TRBD1; clone_size: -; v_call: TRBV30; j_call: TRBJ1-5; cdr3_nt: TGTGCCTGGAGCCTTAAAGGGGGCTTGACGGGGAGCAATCAGCCCCAGCATTTT; cdr3_aa: CAWSLKGGLTGSNQPQHF
d_call: -; clone_size: -; v_call: TRBV9; j_call: TRBJ1-2; cdr3_nt: TGTGCCAGCAGCGGATCCGGGGGGACGAAGTATGGCTACACCTTC; cdr3_aa: CASSGSGGTKYGYTF
d_call: TRBD1; clone_size: -; v_call: TRBV28; j_call: TRBJ1-3; cdr3_nt: TGTGCCAGCAGTTCCGGGACAGGGTCCGGAAACACCATATATTTT; cdr3_aa: CASSSGTGSGNTIYF